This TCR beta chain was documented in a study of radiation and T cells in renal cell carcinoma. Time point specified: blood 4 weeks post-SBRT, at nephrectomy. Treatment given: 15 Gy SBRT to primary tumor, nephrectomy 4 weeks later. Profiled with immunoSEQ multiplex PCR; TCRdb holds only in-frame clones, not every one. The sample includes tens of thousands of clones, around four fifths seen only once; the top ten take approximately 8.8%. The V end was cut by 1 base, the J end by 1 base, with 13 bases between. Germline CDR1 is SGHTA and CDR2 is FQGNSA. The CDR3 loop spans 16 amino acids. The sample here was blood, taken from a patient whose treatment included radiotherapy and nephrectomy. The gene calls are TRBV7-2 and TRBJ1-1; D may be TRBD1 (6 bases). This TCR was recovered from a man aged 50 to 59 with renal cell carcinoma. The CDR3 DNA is TGTGCCAGCAGCTTAGAAGGCACGGGACAGAACACTGAAGCTTTCTTT. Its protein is CASSLEGTGQNTEAFF.